One and the same sample provided the 9 T cell receptor beta chains below, sequenced in a study of blood T cell repertoires in COVID-19. Repertoires were generated with immunoSEQ multiplex PCR, while TCRdb's copy carries only in-frame clones and drops some. The sample lists some 20,000 clones, around 83% occurring once. The specimen was peripheral blood. These TCRs come from a human donor in a cohort sampled during active COVID-19.

This clone was seen once. The chain couples TRBV5-1 to TRBJ2-5; no clear D gene. This CDR3 has 13 residues. The V end was cut by 3 bases, the J end by 4 bases, with 10 bases between. Germline lookup yields CDR1 SGHRS and CDR2 YFSETQ. The CDR3 loop reads CASSSQLGETQYF. DNA for the CDR3: TGCGCCAGCAGCTCACAGTTGGGAGAGACCCAGTACTTC.

The chain uses TRBV9 and TRBJ2-6; 8 bases map to TRBD2. J lost 4 bases, V lost 0 bases, and 15 bases had no gene match. Germline lookup yields CDR1 SGDLS and CDR2 YYNGEE. This CDR3 has 20 residues. CDR3 in amino acids: CASSVESQREYLPGANVLTF. The CDR3 nucleotides are TGTGCCAGCAGCGTAGAGTCGCAGCGGGAGTACTTGCCCGGGGCCAACGTCCTGACTTTC. The whole variable domain, filled in from reference TRBV9 and TRBJ2-6, reads DSGVTQTPKHLITATGQRVTLRCSPRSGDLSVYWYQQSLDQGLQFLIQYYNGEERAKGNILERFSAQQFPDLHSELNLSSLELGDSALYFCASSVESQREYLPGANVLTFGAGSRLTVL.

V and J are TRBV19 and TRBJ1-5; D unresolved. The germline V and J ends were trimmed by 6 bases and 1 base, with 10 bases remaining between them. CDR1 and CDR2 from the germline V gene are LNHDA and SQIVND (reference sequence). There are 14 residues in the CDR3. The CDR3 sequence: CASSLGPSNQPQHF. The CDR3 DNA follows: TGTGCCAGTAGCCTGGGCCCGAGCAATCAGCCCCAGCATTTT. Together with reference TRBV19 and TRBJ1-5, the CDR3 gives the full variable domain: DGGITQSPKYLFRKEGQNVTLSCEQNLNHDAMYWYRQDPGQGLRLIYYSQIVNDFQKGDIAEGYSVSREKKESFPLTVTSAQKNPTAFYLCASSLGPSNQPQHFGDGTRLSIL.

The genes are TRBV14 and TRBJ2-2; a weak D match, TRBD2 (5 bases). Germline lookup yields CDR1 SGHDN and CDR2 FVKESK. The CDR3 is 15 amino acids. The V gene lost 3 bases and the J gene lost 4 bases, with 12 bases spanning the gap. Written as DNA, the CDR3 is TGTGCCAGCAGCCAGTTCCTAGCCGGCACCGGGGAGCTGTTTTTT. It translates to CASSQFLAGTGELFF.

This clone was seen just once. The genes are TRBV11-3 and TRBJ2-2; weak D call: TRBD2 (6 bases). Germline V gene sequence: CDR1 SGHNT, CDR2 YENEEA. The CDR3 is made up of 16 amino acids. V lost 1 base, J lost 5 bases, and 14 bases lay in between. CDR3 sequence (DNA): TGTGCCAGCAGCTTAGGCGGGACTCGCGGGACCGGGGAGCTGTTTTTT. It yields the protein CASSLGGTRGTGELFF.

The J gene is TRBJ1-4, the V gene TRBV19; 7 nucleotides align to TRBD1. This CDR3 is 15 amino acids long. From germline, CDR1 is LNHDA and CDR2 SQIVND (reference sequence). V dropped 5 bases and J dropped 4; count of bases not matched to a gene: 7. The CDR3 reads CASSARQGLNEKLFF. CDR3 bases: TGTGCCAGTAGTGCCCGACAGGGCCTTAATGAAAAACTGTTTTTT. Using reference TRBV19 and TRBJ1-4 for the parts outside the CDR3, the full variable domain is DGGITQSPKYLFRKEGQNVTLSCEQNLNHDAMYWYRQDPGQGLRLIYYSQIVNDFQKGDIAEGYSVSREKKESFPLTVTSAQKNPTAFYLCASSARQGLNEKLFFGSGTQLSVL.

V and J are TRBV7-8 and TRBJ2-1; 7 bases agree with TRBD2. This CDR3 has 13 residues. V lost 5 bases, J lost 7 bases, and 5 bases stayed unmatched. Looked up from germline, CDR1 is SGHVS and CDR2 is FQNEAQ. CDR3 in amino acids: CASSLSGGNEQFF. CDR3 nucleotides: TGTGCCAGCAGCCTGTCCGGGGGGAATGAGCAGTTCTTC.

CDR3 in amino acids: CASTLTGTSNQPQHF. The CDR3 DNA reads as TGTGCCAGCACCCTGACAGGAACGAGCAATCAGCCCCAGCATTTT. The rearrangement joins TRBV7-2 to TRBJ1-5, with D possibly TRBD1 on 6 matching bases. The germline V gene has CDR1 SGHTA and CDR2 FQGNSA. V lost 7 bases and J lost 1, with 14 bases in between. This CDR3 spans 15 amino acids.

This clone has more than one count but fewer than ten. V is TRBV10-1 and J is TRBJ2-7; 8 positions agree with TRBD1. Trimming cost V 3 bases and J 3 bases; bases outside gene matches: 19. The germline V gene encodes CDR1 WNHNN and CDR2 SYGVQD (reference sequence). The CDR3 consists of 19 residues. The CDR3 region is CASSEGTGAFPSRSYEQYF. The DNA for the CDR3 is TGCGCCAGCAGTGAAGGGACAGGCGCCTTTCCGAGCCGGAGCTACGAGCAGTACTTC.